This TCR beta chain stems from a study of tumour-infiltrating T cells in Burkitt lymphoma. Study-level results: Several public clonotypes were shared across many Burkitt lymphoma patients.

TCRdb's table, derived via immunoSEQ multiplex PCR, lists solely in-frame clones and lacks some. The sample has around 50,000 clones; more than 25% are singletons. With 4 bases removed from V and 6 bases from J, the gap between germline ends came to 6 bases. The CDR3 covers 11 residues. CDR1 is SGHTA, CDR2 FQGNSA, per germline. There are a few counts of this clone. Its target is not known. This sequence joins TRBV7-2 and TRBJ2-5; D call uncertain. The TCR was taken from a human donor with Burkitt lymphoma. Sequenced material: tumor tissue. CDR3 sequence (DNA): TGTGCCAGCAGCTCCGCCCAGACCCAGTACTTC. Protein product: CASSSAQTQYF.